This T cell receptor (beta chain) was retrieved from a study of CD8 T cells in ankylosing spondylitis. Each CDR3 protein gets one entry after TCRdb re-called the 5' RACE reads with MiXCR. The sample has some 130,000 distinct CDR3 sequences, approximately 9.2% seen once. Germline CDR1 reads SEHNR; CDR2 reads FQNEAQ (reference sequence). V was shortened by 5 bases and J by 5 bases, with 12 bases between the two germline ends. This CDR3 comprises 14 residues. In its sample, this clonotype was seen many times. This receptor was obtained from a male donor with ankylosing spondylitis. The V gene is TRBV7-9, the J gene TRBJ2-2; D remains ambiguous. Sequenced material: synovial fluid, either unsorted or a sorted T cell fraction (not recorded which). The CDR3 reads CASSLSGGTGELFF. The CDR3 DNA is TGTGCCAGCAGCCTATCAGGTGGTACCGGGGAGCTGTTTTTT.